Below, one TCR beta chain is given with its context. After removal of 5 bases from V and 7 bases from J, the junction contained 7 bases not matched to a gene. This CDR3 region has 14 residues. The germline CDR1 and CDR2 sequences are SSHAT and FNYEAQ (reference sequence). Via MiXCR, TCRdb re-called the RT-PCR reads, giving one row per CDR3 protein. The table includes more than 550,000 distinct CDR3 sequences, 12% to 15% detected once. The clonotype originates from a female donor in good health, serving as a healthy control. This rearrangement joins TRBV7-7 to TRBJ2-1, with 8 bases lining up with TRBD2. Sequenced material: memory CD4+ T cells from blood. CDR3 amino acids: CASSKSGGGNEQFF. The CDR3 DNA follows: TGTGCCAGCAGCAAGAGCGGGGGTGGGAATGAGCAGTTCTTC.